The 19 T cell receptor beta chains reported below all come from one sample, sequenced in a study of cytomegalovirus exposure and HLA in healthy donors. The study ran its PCR with 60 Vbeta and 13 Jbeta primers. Method: immunoSEQ multiplex PCR; TCRdb's copy keeps in-frame clones and lacks some. The repertoire holds about 120,000 clones, with roughly 85% as singletons. The sample consisted of PBMCs. These receptors were collected from a woman aged 40 to 50 in good health and CMV-seropositive.

CDR3 bases: TGTGCCAGCAGCTTGGGAGGGACAGGGGGACTGCATGGCTACACCTTC. This translates into CASSLGGTGGLHGYTF. The genes are TRBV5-5 and TRBJ1-2, with 11 bases identical to TRBD1. V lost 0 bases, J lost 6 bases, and 7 bases stayed unmatched. The CDR3 sequence is 16 residues long. The germline gives CDR1 SGHKS, CDR2 YYEKEE (reference sequence).

This rearrangement joins TRBV5-8 to TRBJ2-3; D not certain. V was trimmed by 6 bases and J by 10 bases, leaving 12 bases between them. Germline CDR1 SGHTS, CDR2 YDEGEE. The length of the CDR3 is 11 residues. The CDR3 DNA is TGTGCCAGCAACAAACTAATCGCGCAGTATTTT. It yields the protein CASNKLIAQYF.

V usage is TRBV6-6 and J usage is TRBJ1-4; D is unresolved. Trimming cost V 4 bases and J 11 bases, with 23 bases left between them. The CDR3 sequence is 16 residues long. Looked up from germline, CDR1 is MNHNY and CDR2 is SVGAGI (reference sequence). CDR3 loop: CASSLLGGKGIGKLFF. Here the CDR3 DNA reads TGTGCCAGCAGTTTACTCGGAGGCAAGGGAATCGGGAAACTGTTTTTT.

The genes are TRBV13 and TRBJ2-7; 9 nucleotides match TRBD1. Germline V lookup: CDR1 PRHDT, CDR2 FYEKMQ (reference sequence). Trimming removed 4 bases from V and 4 bases from J; junction bases left unmatched: 17. The CDR3 totals 18 residues. DNA for the CDR3: TGTGCCAGCAGCTCCCAATCGTTTTGGACAGGGGTTAGTTACGAGCAGTACTTC. It codes for CASSSQSFWTGVSYEQYF.

The gene calls are TRBV28 and TRBJ2-7; 9 bases are a match to TRBD1. J gave up 4 bases and V 4 bases, and 8 bases lay outside the gene matches. The CDR3 loop spans 15 amino acids. Germline-derived CDR1 and CDR2 are MDHEN and SYDVKM. As DNA, the CDR3 is TGTGCCAGCAGTTGGATGACAGGGGGTGCTTACGAGCAGTACTTC. It is translated as CASSWMTGGAYEQYF.

The chain employs TRBV11-2 and TRBJ2-7; D not certain. This CDR3 is built from 11 residues. V lost 5 bases and J lost 1, with 3 bases in between. Per germline, CDR1 SGHAT and CDR2 FQNNGV. The CDR3: CASSQSYEQYF. As DNA, the CDR3 is TGTGCCAGCAGCCAATCCTACGAGCAGTACTTC.

The chain is built from TRBV18 and TRBJ2-5, with D perhaps TRBD2 (6 bases). This CDR3 has 16 amino acids. Germline CDR1 KGHSH, CDR2 LQKENI. With 3 bases removed from V and 3 bases from J, the gap between germline ends came to 17 bases. CDR3 in amino acids: CASSPASGVGKETQYF. The DNA for the CDR3 is TGTGCCAGCTCACCCGCCTCGGGGGTGGGGAAAGAGACCCAGTACTTC.

The CDR3 bases are TGCGCCAGCAGCGCGGAGACAGGTCTCTCTGGGGCCAACGTCCTGACTTTC. Translation gives CASSAETGLSGANVLTF. The gene calls are TRBV4-3 and TRBJ2-6, with D maybe TRBD1 (6 bases). The CDR3 is made up of 17 amino acids. Germline V gene data show CDR1 as LGHNA and CDR2 as YSLEER. V was pared by 5 bases and J by 0 bases, with 14 bases between.

V is TRBV5-1 and J is TRBJ2-3; D is unresolved. CDR1 is SGHRS, CDR2 YFSETQ, per germline. V was cut by 4 bases and J by 2 bases, with 14 bases left in between. The CDR3 extends over 15 amino acids. CDR3 DNA: TGCGCCAGCAGCCCGGCTCTAGATTTCACAGATACGCAGTATTTT. It specifies CASSPALDFTDTQYF.

This chain connects TRBV28 to TRBJ2-7; a possible D gene is TRBD2 (5 bases). There are 14 residues in the CDR3. Trimming pared 6 bases from V and 0 bases from J, leaving 12 bases between. Germline assignment: CDR1 MDHEN and CDR2 SYDVKM. In DNA, the CDR3 is TGTGCCAGCAGCTTAGAAGGGAGCTCCTACGAGCAGTACTTC. It codes for CASSLEGSSYEQYF.

Comments on this clone: The junction shows a germline mismatch at one end, possibly a read error. The chain links TRBV7-6 to TRBJ2-5; 14 bases are a match to TRBD2. CDR1 and CDR2 from the germline V gene are SGHVS and FNYEAQ. The CDR3 covers 19 residues. The CDR3 spells CAGSPTSGRATNPKETQYF. CDR3 in DNA: TGTGCCGGCAGCCCGACTAGCGGGAGGGCCACTAACCCCAAAGAGACCCAGTACTTC. The full variable domain, its missing parts supplied by reference TRBV7-6 and TRBJ2-5, is GAGVSQSPRYKVTKRGQDVALRCDPISGHVSLYWYRQALGQGPEFLTYFNYEAQQDKSGLPNDRFSAERPEGSISTLTIQRTEQRDSAMYRCAGSPTSGRATNPKETQYFGPGTRLLVL.

The chain uses TRBV6-1 and TRBJ2-7, with D tentatively TRBD2 (5 bases). V dropped 3 bases and J dropped 3 bases, with 12 bases sitting between them. CDR3 size: 14 residues. The germline V gene has CDR1 MNHNS and CDR2 SASEGT. The CDR3 DNA sequence: TGTGCCAGCAGTGATAATCCCGCGGGCTACGAGCAGTACTTC. This codes for CASSDNPAGYEQYF.

The chain carries TRBV18 and TRBJ2-5; the D gene is possibly TRBD2 (5 bases). Germline CDR1 reads KGHSH; CDR2 reads LQKENI. V shed 5 bases and J shed 4 bases, with 11 bases lying between them. CDR3 length: 13 residues. The CDR3 region has the DNA TGTGCCAGCTCAACGGACGGAGGAGAGACCCAGTACTTC. This translates into CASSTDGGETQYF.

A note on this clone: One end of the junction does not line up with germline, which may come from a read error. This chain joins TRBV7-9 and TRBJ1-1, with D possibly being TRBD1 (5 bases). The germline V gene has CDR1 SEHNR and CDR2 FQNEAQ (reference sequence). CDR3 length equals 14 residues. CDR3 region: CSSSLGQGNTEAFF. CDR3 in DNA: TGTTCCAGCAGCTTAGGTCAGGGAAACACTGAAGCTTTCTTT. Full variable domain (rest looked up from reference TRBV7-9 and TRBJ1-1): DTGVSQNPRHKITKRGQNVTFRCDPISEHNRLYWYRQTLGQGPEFLTYFQNEAQLEKSRLLSDRFSAERPKGSFSTLEIQRTEQGDSAMYLCSSSLGQGNTEAFFGQGTRLTVV.

The chain uses TRBV4-3 and TRBJ2-5; 8 bases align to TRBD2. The J call may be in error: the DNA end matches TRBJ2-7 better. CDR3 length equals 16 residues. Germline-derived CDR1 and CDR2 are LGHNA and YSLEER. DNA of the CDR3: TGCGCCAGCAGCGGTGGGGTAGGTAGCGGGAAACACGAGCAGTACTTC. The encoded protein is CASSGGVGSGKHEQYF.

The chain combines TRBV2 with TRBJ2-5, with 8 bases fitting TRBD1. The DNA matches TRBJ2-7 better at its end, which makes the J call doubtful. The germline gives CDR1 SNHLY, CDR2 FYNNEI. CDR3 length: 15 residues. DNA for the CDR3: TGTGCCAGCAGTGCCATCGGACAGGGTTCCTACGAGCAGTACTTC. This encodes CASSAIGQGSYEQYF.

The chain uses TRBV5-1 and TRBJ1-2; 10 bases are a match to TRBD1. After removal of 4 bases from V and 4 bases from J, the junction contained 10 bases not matched to a gene. The CDR3 covers 16 residues. Germline assignment: CDR1 SGHRS and CDR2 YFSETQ. CDR3 sequence: CASSIMTGGKIYGYTF. CDR3 DNA sequence: TGCGCCAGCAGCATAATGACAGGGGGCAAAATCTATGGCTACACCTTC.

This chain connects TRBV29-1 to TRBJ2-1; 8 nucleotides agree with TRBD2. V was clipped by 1 base and J by 7 bases; unmatched bases: 6. CDR1 is SQVTM, CDR2 ANQGSEA, per germline. CDR3 length equals 14 residues. In DNA, the CDR3 is TGCAGCGTTGAAGCCCGACTAGCGCTGAATGAGCAGTTCTTC. Encoded protein: CSVEARLALNEQFF.

This clone was detected only once. The chain combines TRBV5-1 with TRBJ1-4; 9 nucleotides agree with TRBD1. Trimming removed 5 bases from V and 3 bases from J; junction bases left unmatched: 5. This CDR3 region has 15 residues. Germline V gene data show CDR1 as SGHRS and CDR2 as YFSETQ. CDR3 amino acids: CASSLRQGANEKLFF. CDR3 in DNA: TGCGCCAGCAGTTTACGACAGGGGGCTAATGAAAAACTGTTTTTT.